This TCR beta chain was recorded in a study of blood T cell repertoires in COVID-19. Study in general: Samples representing acute and convalescent COVID-19 were sourced from the United States, Italy and Spain. The analysed material was cDNA or gDNA that came from T cells, B-cell-depleted T cells, or PBMCs.

How the authors handled the data: The assay estimated nucleated cells by amplifying reference gene primers. Produced via immunoSEQ multiplex PCR; TCRdb's table is partial and in-frame only. V and J calls and clone size are copied from that table; D and trimming were computed from the DNA. The sample lists about 280,000 clones; about four fifths were seen once. V was trimmed by 0 bases and J by 5 bases, leaving 11 bases between them. Germline lookup yields CDR1 SGHKS and CDR2 YYEKEE (reference sequence). The CDR3 runs to 14 residues. Sequences were obtained from peripheral blood. This clonotype was obtained from a woman aged 45-65 years who had recovered from COVID-19. The V gene is TRBV5-5, the J gene TRBJ1-2, with D possibly matching TRBD1 (6 bases). The CDR3: CASSLAGAGYGYTF. The CDR3 DNA is TGTGCCAGCAGCTTGGCAGGGGCCGGGTATGGCTACACCTTC.